These 14 T cell receptor beta chains were sequenced from one sample in a study of cytomegalovirus exposure and HLA in healthy donors. The study ran its PCR with 60 Vbeta and 13 Jbeta primers. Measured with immunoSEQ multiplex PCR; TCRdb has only the in-frame clones, and not every one. The sample's table shows roughly 79,000 clones. The sequencing input was PBMCs. Receptors were obtained from a man aged 25 to 45 in good health and CMV-seronegative.

V usage is TRBV6-1 and J usage is TRBJ2-7, with TRBD1 matching 9 bases. The CDR3 is 13 residues long. Germline CDR1 and CDR2: MNHNS and SASEGT. The V gene end was trimmed by 11 bases and the J gene end by 5 bases; junction bases not matched to a gene: 10. As DNA, the CDR3 is TGTGCCGGGGCACCGGGACAGGGACACGAGCAGTACTTC. It encodes CAGAPGQGHEQYF.

The V call is TRBV6-1, the J call TRBJ1-5; D unresolved. Germline V gene lookup returns CDR1 MNHNS and CDR2 SASEGT. The CDR3 covers 14 residues. Between the trimmed V and J ends, which lost 5 bases and 0 bases, there was a span of 8 bases. CDR3: CASSQIISNQPQHF. DNA of the CDR3: TGTGCCAGCAGTCAAATCATTAGCAATCAGCCCCAGCATTTT.

This sequence joins TRBV11-2 and TRBJ1-3; 7 bases fit TRBD1. This CDR3 has 17 residues. Germline loops: CDR1 SGHAT, CDR2 FQNNGV. The V gene end was trimmed by 5 bases and the J gene end by 0 bases; junction bases not matched to a gene: 10. CDR3 sequence: CASSRKGQPISGNTIYF. The DNA for the CDR3 is TGTGCCAGCAGCCGAAAGGGACAGCCAATCTCTGGAAACACCATATATTTT.

The gene calls are TRBV27 and TRBJ2-4; D possibly corresponds to TRBD1 (5 bases). This CDR3 spans 15 amino acids. Trimming left V 3 bases short and J 0 bases short, with 9 bases between. From germline, CDR1 is MNHEY and CDR2 SMNVEV (reference sequence). This CDR3 reads CASSLTVLAKNIQYF. In DNA form, the CDR3 reads TGTGCCAGCAGTTTGACAGTTCTAGCCAAAAACATTCAGTACTTC.

The chain is built from TRBV11-1 and TRBJ2-2; 12 nucleotides match TRBD1. CDR1 and CDR2 from the germline V gene are SGHAT and FQDESV (reference sequence). V shed 5 bases, J shed 4 bases, and the junction held 14 bases outside the gene matches. The CDR3 extends over 19 amino acids. CDR3 sequence: CASSPPPGQGARGTGELFF. DNA for the CDR3: TGTGCCAGCAGCCCACCCCCGGGACAGGGGGCACGTGGCACCGGGGAGCTGTTTTTT.

The chain links TRBV27 to TRBJ1-5, with 8 bases lining up with TRBD1. CDR1 MNHEY and CDR2 SMNVEV come from the germline V gene (reference sequence). J lost 6 bases, V lost 5 bases, and 6 bases had no gene match. This CDR3 comprises 14 residues. The CDR3 spells CASSLRDRSQPQHF. Written as DNA, the CDR3 is TGTGCCAGCAGTCTCCGGGACAGGTCTCAGCCCCAGCATTTT.

J is TRBJ1-1 and V is TRBV9, with TRBD1 identical over 7 bases. Trimming cost V 1 base and J 0 bases; bases outside gene matches: 12. Germline V CDR1 and CDR2: SGDLS, YYNGEE. The CDR3 has 18 amino acids. CDR3 DNA sequence: TGTGCCAGCAGCGTAAATATAGGGGGCTCCCTCATGAACACTGAAGCTTTCTTT. It codes for CASSVNIGGSLMNTEAFF.

The rearrangement joins TRBV19 to TRBJ2-5; possibly TRBD2 for D (7 bases). Germline CDR1 and CDR2: LNHDA and SQIVND (reference sequence). The CDR3 length is 13 residues. Trimming left V 3 bases short and J 9 bases short, with 14 bases between. DNA for the CDR3: TGTGCCAGTAGTATTTACGGGGAGGGGGCCCAGTACTTC. This codes for CASSIYGEGAQYF.

The chain employs TRBV6-5 and TRBJ1-5; possibly TRBD1 for D (5 bases). Trimming took off 6 bases at V and 0 bases at J, with 9 bases between the two ends. CDR1 is MNHEY, CDR2 SVGAGI, per germline. The CDR3 totals 14 residues. The CDR3, as DNA: TGTGCCAGCAGCGAAGACAGTAGCAATCAGCCCCAGCATTTT. Its translation: CASSEDSSNQPQHF.

J is TRBJ2-2 and V is TRBV27; 7 positions agree with TRBD1. Germline CDR1 and CDR2: MNHEY and SMNVEV (reference sequence). This CDR3 has 14 residues. V lost 5 bases, J lost 5 bases, and 5 bases stayed unmatched. CDR3 bases: TGTGCCAGCAGTCCCACCAGGGGGACCGGGGAGCTGTTTTTT. This translates into CASSPTRGTGELFF.

The gene calls are TRBV11-2 and TRBJ1-2; a weak D match, TRBD1 (5 bases). Germline CDR1 and CDR2: SGHAT and FQNNGV. V was shortened by 0 bases and J by 3 bases, with 14 bases between the two germline ends. The CDR3 has 16 amino acids. This CDR3 is CASSLEGGTAYYGYTF. The CDR3 region has the DNA TGTGCCAGCAGCTTAGAAGGAGGGACGGCGTACTATGGCTACACCTTC.

The rearrangement links TRBV28 to TRBJ2-7; possible D gene TRBD1, 5 bases. V lost 5 bases to trimming and J lost 5 bases, with 13 bases between them. This CDR3 is 13 amino acids long. CDR1 is MDHEN, CDR2 SYDVKM, per germline. The CDR3 DNA reads TGTGCCAGCAGTCCGTATCAGGGCCACGAGCAGTACTTC. It yields the protein CASSPYQGHEQYF.

As regards this clone: At the DNA level, this CDR3 is encoded by other sequences in the same sample as well. The rearrangement links TRBV9 to TRBJ2-7; perhaps TRBD2 as D (6 bases). CDR1 and CDR2 from the germline V gene are SGDLS and YYNGEE. V gave up 4 bases and J gave up 0 bases, with 11 bases separating them. This CDR3 region has 14 residues. CDR3 sequence reads: CASSPRDSSYEQYF. The CDR3 coding sequence is TGTGCCAGCAGCCCCCGGGACTCCTCCTACGAGCAGTACTTC. Full variable domain (missing parts from reference TRBV9 and TRBJ2-7): DSGVTQTPKHLITATGQRVTLRCSPRSGDLSVYWYQQSLDQGLQFLIQYYNGEERAKGNILERFSAQQFPDLHSELNLSSLELGDSALYFCASSPRDSSYEQYFGPGTRLTVT.

On this clone: The limits of the CDR3 on the DNA are not certain, so only TCRdb's listed CDR3 is given. The rearrangement links TRBV6-4 to TRBJ2-3; no DNA check was done on the table's D call, TRBD2. Germline V gives CDR1 MRHNA, CDR2 SNTAGT. The CDR3 is 15 amino acids long, termini counted. The CDR3 reads CASSDFRGGKDTQYF.